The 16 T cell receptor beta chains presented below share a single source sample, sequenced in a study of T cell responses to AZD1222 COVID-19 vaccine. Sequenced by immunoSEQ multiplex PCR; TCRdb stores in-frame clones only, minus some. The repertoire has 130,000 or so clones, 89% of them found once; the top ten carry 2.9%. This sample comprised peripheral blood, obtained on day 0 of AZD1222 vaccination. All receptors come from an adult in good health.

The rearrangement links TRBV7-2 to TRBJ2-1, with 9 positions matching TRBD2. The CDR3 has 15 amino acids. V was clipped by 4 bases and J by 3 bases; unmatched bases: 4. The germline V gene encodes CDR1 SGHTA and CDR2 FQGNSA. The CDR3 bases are TGTGCCAGCAGCTCCGAGCGGGGGGACTACAATGAGCAGTTCTTC. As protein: CASSSERGDYNEQFF.

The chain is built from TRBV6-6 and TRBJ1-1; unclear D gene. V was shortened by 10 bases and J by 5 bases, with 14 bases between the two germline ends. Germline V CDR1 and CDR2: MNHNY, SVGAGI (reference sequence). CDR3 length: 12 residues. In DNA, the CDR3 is TGTGCCACCGTCTTAGGAAGGACTGAAGCTTTCTTT. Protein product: CATVLGRTEAFF.

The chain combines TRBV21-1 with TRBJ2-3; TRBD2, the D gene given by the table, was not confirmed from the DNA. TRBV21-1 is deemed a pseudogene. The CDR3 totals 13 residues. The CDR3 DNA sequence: TGTGCCAGCAGCGAGAATATAGCAGATACGCAGTATTTT. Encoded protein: CASSENIADTQYF.

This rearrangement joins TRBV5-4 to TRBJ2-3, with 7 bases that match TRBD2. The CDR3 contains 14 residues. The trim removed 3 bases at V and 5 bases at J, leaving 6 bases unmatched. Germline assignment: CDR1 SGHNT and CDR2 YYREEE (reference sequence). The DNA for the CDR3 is TGTGCCAGCAGCTCCGTTCCGGGAGGAGATACGCAGTATTTT. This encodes CASSSVPGGDTQYF. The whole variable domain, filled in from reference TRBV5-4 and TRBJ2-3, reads ETGVTQSPTHLIKTRGQQVTLRCSSQSGHNTVSWYQQALGQGPQFIFQYYREEENGRGNFPPRFSGLQFPNYSSELNVNALELDDSALYLCASSSVPGGDTQYFGPGTRLTVL.

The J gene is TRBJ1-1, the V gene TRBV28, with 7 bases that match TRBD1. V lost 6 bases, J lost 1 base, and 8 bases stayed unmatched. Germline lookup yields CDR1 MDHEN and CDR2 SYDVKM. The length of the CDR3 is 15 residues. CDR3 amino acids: CASRFTGDTNTEAFF. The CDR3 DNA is TGTGCCAGCAGGTTTACAGGGGACACGAACACTGAAGCTTTCTTT.

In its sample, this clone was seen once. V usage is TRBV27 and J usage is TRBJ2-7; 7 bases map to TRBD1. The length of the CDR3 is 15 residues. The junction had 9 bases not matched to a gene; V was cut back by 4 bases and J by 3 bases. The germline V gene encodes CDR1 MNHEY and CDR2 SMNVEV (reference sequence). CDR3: CASSSADRAHYEQYF. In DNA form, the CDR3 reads TGTGCCAGCAGTTCGGCCGACAGGGCCCACTACGAGCAGTACTTC.

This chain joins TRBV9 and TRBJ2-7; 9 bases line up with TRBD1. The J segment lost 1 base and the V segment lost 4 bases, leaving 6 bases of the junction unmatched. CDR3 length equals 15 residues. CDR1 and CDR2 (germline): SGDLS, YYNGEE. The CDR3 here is CASSSGQGLSYEQYF. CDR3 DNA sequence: TGTGCCAGCAGCTCGGGACAGGGTCTTTCCTACGAGCAGTACTTC.

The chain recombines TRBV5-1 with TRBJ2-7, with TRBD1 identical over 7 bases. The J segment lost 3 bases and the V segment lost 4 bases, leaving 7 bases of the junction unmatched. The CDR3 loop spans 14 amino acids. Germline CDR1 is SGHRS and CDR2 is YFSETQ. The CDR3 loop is CASSPSAGGYEQYF. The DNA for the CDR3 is TGCGCCAGCAGCCCGAGCGCAGGGGGCTACGAGCAGTACTTC.

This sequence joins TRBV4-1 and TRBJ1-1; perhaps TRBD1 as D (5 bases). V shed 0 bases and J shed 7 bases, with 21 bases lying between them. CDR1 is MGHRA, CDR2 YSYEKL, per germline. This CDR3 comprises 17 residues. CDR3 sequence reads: CASSQDPRTRLYYEAFF. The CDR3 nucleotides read TGCGCCAGCAGCCAAGATCCCCGGACACGCCTATACTATGAAGCTTTCTTT.

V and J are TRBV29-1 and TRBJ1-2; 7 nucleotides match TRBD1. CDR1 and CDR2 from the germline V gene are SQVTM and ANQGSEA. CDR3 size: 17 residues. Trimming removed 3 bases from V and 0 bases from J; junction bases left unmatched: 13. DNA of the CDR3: TGCAGCGTTGAGAGGTGGACAGGTACGGAGGCTAACTATGGCTACACCTTC. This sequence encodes CSVERWTGTEANYGYTF.

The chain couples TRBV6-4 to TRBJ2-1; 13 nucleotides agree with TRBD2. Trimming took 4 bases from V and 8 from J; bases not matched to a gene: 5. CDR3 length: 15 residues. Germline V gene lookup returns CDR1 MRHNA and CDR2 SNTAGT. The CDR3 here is CASSVLAGGHDEQFF. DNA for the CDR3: TGTGCCAGCAGTGTACTAGCGGGAGGGCACGATGAGCAGTTCTTC.

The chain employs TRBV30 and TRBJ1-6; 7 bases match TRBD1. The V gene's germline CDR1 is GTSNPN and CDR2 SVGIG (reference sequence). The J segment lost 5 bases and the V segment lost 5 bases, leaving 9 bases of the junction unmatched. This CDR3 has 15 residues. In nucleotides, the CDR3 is TGTGCCTGGGATACCGGCGGACAGGATAATTCACCCCTCCACTTT. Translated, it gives CAWDTGGQDNSPLHF.

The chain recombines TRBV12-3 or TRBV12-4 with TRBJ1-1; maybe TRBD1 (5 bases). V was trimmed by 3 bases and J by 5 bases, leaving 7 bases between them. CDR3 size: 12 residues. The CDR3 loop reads CASSLGDTEAFF. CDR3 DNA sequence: TGTGCCAGCAGTTTGGGGGATACTGAAGCTTTCTTT.

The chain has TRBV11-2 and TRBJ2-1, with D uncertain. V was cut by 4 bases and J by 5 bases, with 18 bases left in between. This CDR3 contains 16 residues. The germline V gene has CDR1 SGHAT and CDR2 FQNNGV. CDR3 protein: CASSSLKQKRHNEQFF. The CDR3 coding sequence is TGTGCCAGCAGCTCTCTCAAGCAAAAAAGACACAATGAGCAGTTCTTC.

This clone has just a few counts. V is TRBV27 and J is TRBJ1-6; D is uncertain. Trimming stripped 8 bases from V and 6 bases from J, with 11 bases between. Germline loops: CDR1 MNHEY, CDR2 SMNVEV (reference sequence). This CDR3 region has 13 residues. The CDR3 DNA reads TGTGCCAGCTCCAGGATTGTTAATTCACCCCTCCACTTT. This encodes CASSRIVNSPLHF.

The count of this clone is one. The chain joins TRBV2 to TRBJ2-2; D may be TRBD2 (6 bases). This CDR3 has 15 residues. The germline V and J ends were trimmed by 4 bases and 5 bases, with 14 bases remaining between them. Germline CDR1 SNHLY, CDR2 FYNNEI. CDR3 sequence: CASSVWRGGTGELFF. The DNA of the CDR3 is TGTGCCAGCAGTGTTTGGCGGGGTGGTACCGGGGAGCTGTTTTTT.